Listed here is a single T cell receptor beta chain. It has no known antigen specificity. One base away there is no much larger clone; base qualities are not given. The sample belongs to a study of blood T cell repertoires in COVID-19 (dated by TCRdb to the early 2020s). At the level of the whole study: Collaborator samples came from the United States, Italy and Spain and covered acute and convalescent phases of COVID-19. The material from the prospective study consisted of cDNA or gDNA derived from T cells, B-cell-depleted T cells, or PBMCs. Subjects who had been exposed to COVID-19, were actively infected with it, or had recovered from it provided the deeply sampled blood TCRbeta repertoires that made up the dataset. The repertoires were released in a freely available public database meant as a resource for research on the immune response to SARS-CoV-2. The samples were drawn from the first 160 participants of the ongoing ImmuneRACE study and from 1,200 or so subjects provided by 6 global collaborators. A de-identified subject ID, COVID-19 status, age in years and sex were almost always included in the sample metadata. Where available, HLA class I and class II types were taken from metadata supplied by the sample provider and were not determined by assay-based typing.

One collaborating source in Seattle enrolled patients while the patients were actively infected and followed the patients over time throughout the course of disease. The collaborating institutions used their own protocols to collect whole blood in K2EDTA tubes. For TCRbeta analysis, collaborator samples were shipped as frozen whole blood, as isolated PBMCs, or as DNA extracted from either sample type. The paper's findings and limits, for the study overall: The quantity of clinical and demographic metadata differed by source and by participant and was supplied without curation.

V is pared back by 1 base and J by 4 bases, with 12 bases lying between the germline termini. Taken from the germline V gene (reference sequence), the CDR1 and CDR2 loops are PRHDT and FYEKMQ. The CDR3 contains 15 residues, cysteine and phenylalanine counted. Here the CDR3 DNA is all that survives: 45 bases in frame from base 1. TCRbeta CDR3 regions were amplified from genomic DNA by means of the immunoSEQ Assay, a bias-controlled multiplex PCR. Regarding the original processing steps: Within the assay, amplification of reference gene primers was used to estimate how many nucleated cells each sample contained. Sequence reads were collapsed and filtered to measure the absolute abundance of every unique TCRbeta CDR3 rearrangement. For each sample, productive Simpson clonality was calculated as the square root of Simpson's diversity index across productive rearrangements. TCRdb took this table from immuneACCESS and kept in-frame rearrangements with V and J called. Such tables lack part of the clones; where checked against another copy, unresolved V genes explain under half of the gap, and the rest is unexplained. Clonal size and the V and J genes are those of that table, whereas D and trimming came from the DNA. The sample table shows fewer than 350,000 clones, and 90% are seen once. The top ten clones comprise 6% to 7% of the sample.

This TCR was recovered from a woman in her 30s with COVID-19, enrolled during active disease. Here the chain combines TRBV13 and TRBJ2-3, with no confident D gene call. The specimen sequenced was peripheral blood. The CDR3 corresponds to CASSLEQKDPDTQYF. The nucleotide sequence reads as follows: TGTGCCAGCAGCTTAGAACAGAAAGACCCAGATACGCAGTATTTT. The CDR3, completed at both ends by the reference TRBV13 and TRBJ2-3 genes, gives the full variable domain AAGVIQSPRHLIKEKRETATLKCYPIPRHDTVYWYQQGPGQDPQFLISFYEKMQSDKGSIPDRFSAQQFSDYHSELNMSSLELGDSALYFCASSLEQKDPDTQYFGPGTRLTVL.